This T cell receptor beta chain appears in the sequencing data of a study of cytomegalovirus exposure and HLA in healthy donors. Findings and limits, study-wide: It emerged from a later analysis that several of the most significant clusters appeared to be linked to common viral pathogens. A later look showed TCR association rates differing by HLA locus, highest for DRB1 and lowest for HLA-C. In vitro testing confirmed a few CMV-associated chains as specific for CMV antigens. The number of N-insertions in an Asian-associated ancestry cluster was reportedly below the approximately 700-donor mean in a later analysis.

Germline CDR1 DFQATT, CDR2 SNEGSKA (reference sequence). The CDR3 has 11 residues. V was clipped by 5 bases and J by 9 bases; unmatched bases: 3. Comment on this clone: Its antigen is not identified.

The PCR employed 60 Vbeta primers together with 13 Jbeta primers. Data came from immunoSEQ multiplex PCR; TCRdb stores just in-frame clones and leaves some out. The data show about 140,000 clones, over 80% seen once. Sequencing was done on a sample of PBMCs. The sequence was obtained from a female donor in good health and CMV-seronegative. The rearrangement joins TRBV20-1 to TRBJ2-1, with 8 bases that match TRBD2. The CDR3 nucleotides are TGCAGTGCTTCGCGGGAGGTTGAGCAGTTCTTC. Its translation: CSASREVEQFF.